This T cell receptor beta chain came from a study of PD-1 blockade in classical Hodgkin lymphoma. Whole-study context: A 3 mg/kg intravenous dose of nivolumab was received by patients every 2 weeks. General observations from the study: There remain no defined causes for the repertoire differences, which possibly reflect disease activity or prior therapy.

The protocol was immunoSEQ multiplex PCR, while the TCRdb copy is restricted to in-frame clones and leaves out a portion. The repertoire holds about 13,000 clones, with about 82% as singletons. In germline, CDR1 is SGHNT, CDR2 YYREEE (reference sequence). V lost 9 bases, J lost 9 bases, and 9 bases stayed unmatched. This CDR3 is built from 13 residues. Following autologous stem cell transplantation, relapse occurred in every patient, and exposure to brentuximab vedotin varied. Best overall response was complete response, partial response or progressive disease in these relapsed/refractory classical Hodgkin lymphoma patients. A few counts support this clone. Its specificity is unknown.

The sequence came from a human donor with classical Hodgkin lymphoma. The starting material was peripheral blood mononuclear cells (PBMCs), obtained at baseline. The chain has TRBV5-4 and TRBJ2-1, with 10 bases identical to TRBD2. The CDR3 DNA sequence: TGTGCCATCACAGGTAGCGGGAGGTTTGAGCAGTTCTTC. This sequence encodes CAITGSGRFEQFF.